One and the same sample provided the 13 T cell receptor beta chains below, sequenced in a study of cytomegalovirus exposure and HLA in healthy donors. The PCR had 60 Vbeta and 13 Jbeta primers. TCRdb's copy holds only in-frame clones and misses some; the assay was immunoSEQ multiplex PCR. The data contain tens of thousands of clones, 70% to 90% of them singletons. Sequenced input: PBMCs. The receptors shown here come from a woman younger than 45 in good health and CMV-seronegative.

V and J are TRBV11-3 and TRBJ2-1, with D possibly TRBD2 on 6 matching bases. V was pared by 5 bases and J by 5 bases, with 10 bases between. Germline values: CDR1 SGHNT, CDR2 YENEEA. There are 13 residues in the CDR3. CDR3 amino acids: CASSRDSNNEQFF. The CDR3 DNA follows: TGTGCCAGCAGCCGGGACTCGAACAATGAGCAGTTCTTC.

V is TRBV7-9 and J is TRBJ2-2, with 8 bases lining up with TRBD1. Germline CDR1 is SEHNR and CDR2 is FQNEAQ (reference sequence). V lost 11 bases and J lost 5; bases outside the gene matches: 13. The CDR3 covers 15 residues. The CDR3 DNA reads TGTGCCTTTCTCCAGACAGGGGCGCTAACCGGGGAGCTGTTTTTT. Its protein is CAFLQTGALTGELFF.

The CDR3 DNA reads as TGTGCCAGCAGCTTAGGTCGGGGGAAGGAGGTCTACGAGCAGTACTTC. Translating gives CASSLGRGKEVYEQYF. The chain is built from TRBV7-6 and TRBJ2-7; TRBD2 is a possible D gene (6 bases). This CDR3 spans 16 amino acids. V lost 1 base to trimming and J lost 3 bases, with 16 bases between them. Germline V gene data show CDR1 as SGHVS and CDR2 as FNYEAQ.

V gene TRBV28 combines with J gene TRBJ1-5, with 8 nucleotides matching TRBD1. J lost 0 bases, V lost 3 bases, and 13 bases had no gene match. This CDR3 is 19 amino acids long. CDR1 is MDHEN, CDR2 SYDVKM, per germline. CDR3 loop: CASSLTIWQGAGSNQPQHF. CDR3 sequence (DNA): TGTGCCAGCAGTTTGACTATTTGGCAGGGGGCGGGTAGCAATCAGCCCCAGCATTTT.

The chain carries TRBV11-2 and TRBJ2-7, with D possibly TRBD2 on 5 matching bases. Germline CDR1 is SGHAT and CDR2 is FQNNGV. With 2 bases removed from V and 6 bases from J, the gap between germline ends came to 11 bases. CDR3 length: 13 amino acids. Here the CDR3 DNA reads TGTGCCAGCAGCTTAAGAGAGGGCGGCGAGCAGTACTTC. Translated, it gives CASSLREGGEQYF.

This clone was seen more than once but under ten times. This rearrangement joins TRBV6-5 to TRBJ1-6; the match to TRBD1 covers 7 bases. The trim removed 0 bases at V and 6 bases at J, leaving 2 bases unmatched. The germline CDR1 and CDR2 sequences are MNHEY and SVGAGI. The CDR3 is made up of 15 amino acids. The CDR3 sequence is CASSYSGQPNSPLHF. Written as DNA, the CDR3 is TGTGCCAGCAGTTACTCGGGACAGCCTAATTCACCCCTCCACTTT.

The table lists this clone with a few counts. V gene TRBV6-5 combines with J gene TRBJ2-7; 8 nucleotides match TRBD2. The CDR3 extends over 16 amino acids. CDR1 and CDR2 (germline): MNHEY, SVGAGI. Germline trimming cut 2 bases from V and 2 bases from J; bases unmatched to any gene: 8. In nucleotides, the CDR3 is TGTGCCAGCAGTTACCAGCAGCGGGGGCCGGCCTACGAGCAGTACTTC. Protein product: CASSYQQRGPAYEQYF.

A note on this clone: It is likely a read error, because the conserved phenylalanine at the end of the CDR3 is missing. Written as DNA, the CDR3 is TGTGCCAGCAGTTTACAGGGGAATAATTCACCCCTCCACCTT. Amino acids: CASSLQGNNSPLHL. V usage is TRBV28 and J usage is TRBJ1-6, with D possibly being TRBD1 (6 bases). There are 14 residues in the CDR3. Germline CDR1 MDHEN, CDR2 SYDVKM. V was trimmed by 2 bases and J by 5 bases, leaving 7 bases between them.

The table lists this clone with a few counts. V and J are TRBV6-4 and TRBJ1-1; no reliable D call. This CDR3 is built from 15 residues. In germline, CDR1 is MRHNA, CDR2 SNTAGT. With 6 bases removed from V and 1 base from J, the gap between germline ends came to 15 bases. The CDR3 nucleotides read TGTGCCAGCAGCAGTGAGGGCGGCGGGAACACTGAAGCTTTCTTT. This sequence encodes CASSSEGGGNTEAFF.

This clone is a singleton in its sample. V usage is TRBV4-3 and J usage is TRBJ2-1, with D hard to call. The CDR3 runs 15 residues. Looked up from germline, CDR1 is LGHNA and CDR2 is YSLEER. The germline V and J ends were trimmed by 0 bases and 0 bases, with 6 bases remaining between them. The CDR3 bases are TGCGCCAGCAGCCAAGACCCGAGCTCCTACAATGAGCAGTTCTTC. Protein: CASSQDPSSYNEQFF.

This CDR3 reads CASSRTGTGNTGELFF. In DNA, the CDR3 is TGTGCCAGCTCACGTACCGGGACAGGGAACACCGGGGAGCTGTTTTTT. The chain has TRBV18 and TRBJ2-2, with 8 bases lining up with TRBD1. The germline V gene encodes CDR1 KGHSH and CDR2 LQKENI. The CDR3 sequence is 16 residues long. Germline trimming cut 4 bases from V and 1 base from J; bases unmatched to any gene: 5.

This sequence joins TRBV5-1 and TRBJ2-2; tentatively, D is TRBD1 (6 bases). V was shortened by 3 bases and J by 4 bases, with 10 bases between the two germline ends. Germline V gene sequence: CDR1 SGHRS, CDR2 YFSETQ. This CDR3 region has 14 residues. CDR3 amino acids: CASSYLDSTGELFF. In DNA, the CDR3 is TGCGCCAGCAGCTACCTGGACAGCACCGGGGAGCTGTTTTTT.

The chain joins TRBV14 to TRBJ2-1; unclear D gene. Germline CDR1 is SGHDN and CDR2 is FVKESK. The CDR3 sequence is 14 residues long. V shed 2 bases and J shed 0 bases, with 5 bases lying between them. The CDR3 region is CASSQIRSYNEQFF. The CDR3 DNA sequence: TGTGCCAGCAGCCAAATTCGCTCCTACAATGAGCAGTTCTTC.